Sequencing of this T cell receptor beta chain was carried out in a study of cytomegalovirus exposure and HLA in healthy donors. Overall study: Out of 398 genotyped donors, 81% belonged to the Caucasian-associated ancestry cluster. Study-wide results and limits: Fewer N-insertions than the approximately 700-donor mean were reportedly shown by an Asian-associated ancestry cluster in a later analysis. In a later analysis, TCR beta V- and J-gene trimming showed a link to a missense DCLRE1C variant.

The CDR3 totals 15 residues. Germline CDR1 reads LNHDA; CDR2 reads SQIVND (reference sequence). Trimming removed 3 bases at V and 5 bases at J, with 13 bases between. To note about this clone: Its specificity is not known.

Primers: 60 Vbeta forward and 13 Jbeta reverse. As processed by the authors: In a later analysis, some 80 million unique TCR beta chains included roughly 11 million shared by two or more donors. Data came from immunoSEQ multiplex PCR; TCRdb stores just in-frame clones and leaves some out. D and trimming were read from the DNA, whereas the V and J calls and clone size are those reported in that table. The table has 250,000 or so clones, about nine tenths seen once; the top ten hold about 1.7%. This sequence joins TRBV19 and TRBJ2-2, with a possible D match to TRBD2 (5 bases). Source material: PBMCs. The sequence derives from a girl aged 2 to 10 in good health and CMV-seronegative. The CDR3 bases are TGTGCCAGTAGTATTACGGGCCGGAGGACCGGGGAGCTGTTTTTT. It encodes CASSITGRRTGELFF.